This TCR beta chain came from a study of OX40 agonist ivuxolimab in advanced cancers. Study as a whole: Prior therapy, whether anti-PD-1, anti-PD-L1 or anti-CTLA-4, was allowed, and approximately 40% had some.

The method was immunoSEQ multiplex PCR; TCRdb's version includes in-frame clones alone and lacks a portion of them. The data show about 89,000 clones, with roughly 90% seen just once and over 0.65% held by the top ten. The CDR3 loop spans 14 amino acids. V was cut by 0 bases and J by 4 bases, with 10 bases left in between. The V gene's germline CDR1 is SGHRS and CDR2 YFSETQ. With autoimmune disease history or systemic immunosuppression, patients were excluded. This receptor was taken from an adult with an advanced solid tumor such as melanoma, head and neck, liver or kidney cancer. The chain is built from TRBV5-1 and TRBJ2-5; D may be TRBD1 (5 bases). The material sequenced was CD4+ or CD8+ T cells sorted from blood, taken in a trial of the OX40 agonist ivuxolimab. The CDR3 loop is CASSLEGQVETQYF. The CDR3 nucleotides read TGCGCCAGCAGCTTGGAGGGGCAGGTAGAGACCCAGTACTTC.